This TCR beta chain stems from a study of patients and donors after allogeneic stem cell transplantation. Using its own MiXCR run on the RT-PCR reads, TCRdb lists one record per CDR3 protein. Of approximately 430,000 distinct CDR3 sequences listed, roughly 17% are singletons. This clonotype has just a few counts. Unmatched junction bases numbered 3, after V lost 1 base and J lost 5 bases. In germline, CDR1 is MNHEY, CDR2 SMNVEV (reference sequence). This CDR3 is 14 amino acids long. V is TRBV27 and J is TRBJ2-5; 8 bases agree with TRBD2. The TCR sequence derives from a human donor who was either an allogeneic HSCT recipient or a stem cell or donor lymphocyte infusion donor (not recorded which). It is not recorded whose cells these are; they may come from a transplant donor. Sequencing was done on a sample of blood, either unsorted or a sorted T cell fraction (not recorded which). In nucleotides, the CDR3 is TGTGCCAGCAGTTTATTCGGCGGGGGGGAGACCCAGTACTTC. Translation gives CASSLFGGGETQYF.